This paragraph covers one TCR beta chain sequence. Its antigen remains unknown. Other autoimmune diseases, uncontrolled infections, pregnancy or lactation ruled patients out of participation. A diagnosis was made from clinical symptoms together with serum thyroxine, TRAb, thyroid ultrasound and orbital computed tomography. RNA transcripts were the source from which TCR beta CDR3 regions were amplified. RT-PCR with HTBI primers came first, then second-round multiplex PCR. TCRdb analysed the multiplex PCR reads with MiXCR anew, one entry per CDR3 protein. The sample carries roughly 380,000 distinct CDR3 sequences, less than 20% recorded once. Germline V gives CDR1 SGHRS, CDR2 YFSETQ. The CDR3 is made up of 14 amino acids. Trimming took off 4 bases at V and 7 bases at J, with 17 bases between the two ends. This record comes from a study of Graves' ophthalmopathy and Graves' hyperthyroidism. Study results and caveats: With just over 70% sensitivity and approximately 72% specificity, the model predicted ophthalmopathy progression. Blood also held most thyroid clonotypes expanded above 0.001 frequency.

The rearrangement uses TRBV5-1 and TRBJ1-1, with a weak D call TRBD1 (6 bases). Sequences were obtained from peripheral blood. The TCR was taken from a woman aged 18-35 years with stable Graves' hyperthyroidism. CDR3 sequence reads: CASSQSGQKVEAFF. The CDR3 coding sequence is TGCGCCAGCAGCCAATCAGGACAGAAAGTTGAAGCTTTCTTT.